Each of the 10 T cell receptor beta chains below was sequenced from the same sample in a study of cytomegalovirus exposure and HLA in healthy donors. The method was immunoSEQ multiplex PCR; TCRdb's version includes in-frame clones alone and lacks a portion of them. The sample yields some 110,000 clones, roughly nine tenths seen once. The material sequenced was PBMCs. These receptors all come from a man between 18 and 29 years old in good health and CMV-seropositive.

The chain carries TRBV10-3 and TRBJ2-5, with a tentative D call TRBD2 (5 bases). CDR3 length: 16 residues. CDR1 is ENHRY, CDR2 SYGVKD, per germline. The V end was cut by 0 bases, the J end by 5 bases, with 16 bases between. CDR3 sequence reads: CAISESKDLSKETQYF. CDR3 sequence (DNA): TGTGCCATCAGTGAGTCGAAGGACTTATCTAAGGAGACCCAGTACTTC.

The chain has TRBV5-4 and TRBJ2-7; 7 nucleotides agree with TRBD2. Germline values: CDR1 SGHNT, CDR2 YYREEE (reference sequence). The length of the CDR3 is 18 residues. V lost 1 base and J lost 2; bases outside the gene matches: 15. The CDR3, as DNA: TGTGCCAGCAGCTTGCGGCGGGAGAAGGGGCTGACCCCCTACGAGCAGTACTTC. Translation: CASSLRREKGLTPYEQYF. Combining the CDR3 with reference TRBV5-4 and TRBJ2-7 gives the whole variable domain ETGVTQSPTHLIKTRGQQVTLRCSSQSGHNTVSWYQQALGQGPQFIFQYYREEENGRGNFPPRFSGLQFPNYSSELNVNALELDDSALYLCASSLRREKGLTPYEQYFGPGTRLTVT.

This chain links TRBV2 with TRBJ2-7, with D possibly being TRBD2 (7 bases). The CDR3 runs to 16 residues. Trimming shortened V by 6 bases and J by 2 bases, and 20 bases separated the two germline ends. Germline V gene lookup returns CDR1 SNHLY and CDR2 FYNNEI. The CDR3 DNA follows: TGTGCCAGCAGCCAAAAGGAGGGGGGGTCAACCTACGAGCAGTACTTC. Translated, it gives CASSQKEGGSTYEQYF.

This chain links TRBV7-8 with TRBJ2-2; 9 bases align to TRBD2. V shed 5 bases and J 1 base; nucleotides not matched to a gene: 5. There are 16 residues in the CDR3. From germline, CDR1 is SGHVS and CDR2 FQNEAQ. The CDR3 region is CASSHLLAGNTGELFF. The CDR3 DNA follows: TGTGCCAGCAGCCACTTACTAGCGGGGAACACCGGGGAGCTGTTTTTT.

On this clone itself: Other nucleotide sequences from this sample produce the same CDR3. The chain joins TRBV5-4 to TRBJ2-7; 11 bases align to TRBD1. Germline V gene sequence: CDR1 SGHNT, CDR2 YYREEE (reference sequence). V was clipped by 4 bases and J by 4 bases; unmatched bases: 4. This CDR3 is 14 amino acids long. The CDR3 region is CASSPGTGGYEQYF. The CDR3 region has the DNA TGTGCCAGCAGCCCTGGGACAGGGGGGTACGAGCAGTACTTC.

The V gene is TRBV29-1, the J gene TRBJ1-2; TRBD1 agrees at 9 bases. Germline trimming cut 7 bases from V and 4 bases from J; bases unmatched to any gene: 4. CDR1 is SQVTM, CDR2 ANQGSEA, per germline. The CDR3 length is 12 residues. In DNA form, the CDR3 reads TGCAGCGGTGGACAGGGGAGCTATGGCTACACCTTC. It specifies CSGGQGSYGYTF.

The rearrangement uses TRBV9 and TRBJ1-6; unclear D gene. Trimming cost V 4 bases and J 7 bases, with 9 bases left between them. The CDR3 has 13 amino acids. CDR1 and CDR2 (germline): SGDLS, YYNGEE. The chain's CDR3 is CASSSTENSPLHF. The CDR3 bases are TGTGCCAGCAGCTCCACAGAAAATTCACCCCTCCACTTT.

J is TRBJ2-1 and V is TRBV7-6; D remains ambiguous. The germline V gene has CDR1 SGHVS and CDR2 FNYEAQ. The CDR3 is 16 residues long. V dropped 5 bases and J dropped 0 bases, with 14 bases sitting between them. The CDR3 reads CASSPSSGGSYNEQFF. As DNA, the CDR3 is TGTGCCAGCAGCCCAAGCTCAGGTGGCTCCTACAATGAGCAGTTCTTC.

The chain employs TRBV15 and TRBJ2-3; D unclear. The CDR3 length is 14 residues. Germline CDR1 reads LNHNV; CDR2 reads YYDKDF (reference sequence). Trimming pared 1 base from V and 4 bases from J, leaving 9 bases between. This CDR3 reads CATSRVAVADTQYF. DNA of the CDR3: TGTGCCACCAGCAGAGTTGCGGTGGCAGATACGCAGTATTTT.

V and J are TRBV5-4 and TRBJ2-5, with TRBD2 identical over 11 bases. CDR1 is SGHNT, CDR2 YYREEE, per germline (reference sequence). With 4 bases clipped from V and 4 bases from J, the junction kept 9 bases outside the gene matches. CDR3 size: 16 residues. CDR3 residues: CASSPGGSGGGETQYF. The CDR3 bases are TGTGCCAGCAGCCCCGGGGGTAGCGGGGGGGGAGAGACCCAGTACTTC.